Below are 6 T cell receptor beta chains sequenced from a single sample in a study of CD4 and CD8 cells across lung adenocarcinoma regions. MiXCR was run by TCRdb on the PCR reads, yielding one entry per CDR3 protein. The sample lists about 5,000 distinct CDR3 sequences; roughly 60% were seen once. Sequencing used CD4+ T cells from the center of a lung tumor. All receptors come from a female donor with lung adenocarcinoma. The CD4 and CD8 labels of this study may be unreliable.

The chain combines TRBV6-1 with TRBJ2-2; D is unclear. Germline CDR1 is MNHNS and CDR2 is SASEGT. The CDR3 has 14 residues. Trimming removed 3 bases at V and 3 bases at J, with 8 bases between. The CDR3 here is CASSDSRDTGELFF. In nucleotides, the CDR3 is TGTGCCAGCAGTGATTCTAGGGACACCGGGGAGCTGTTTTTT.

This clonotype has only a few counts. As DNA, the CDR3 is TGTGCCAGCAGTGAAAGGGGACTGGACAATGAGCAGTTCTTC. Its translation is CASSERGLDNEQFF. The chain is built from TRBV6-1 and TRBJ2-1; D possibly corresponds to TRBD2 (6 bases). This CDR3 spans 14 amino acids. Germline CDR1 is MNHNS and CDR2 is SASEGT. Trimming cost V 2 bases and J 5 bases, with 10 bases left between them.

V and J are TRBV7-3 and TRBJ2-1; D is undetermined. The CDR3 loop spans 15 amino acids. Trimming removed 4 bases at V and 0 bases at J, with 10 bases between. Per germline, CDR1 SGHTA and CDR2 FQGTGA. The CDR3 reads CASSSGPSSYNEQFF. In DNA form, the CDR3 reads TGTGCCAGCAGCTCTGGACCTAGCTCCTACAATGAGCAGTTCTTC.

The chain is built from TRBV28 and TRBJ1-2, with D hard to call. Deletions cut 6 bases from V and 8 bases from J, with 13 bases between. CDR3 size: 12 residues. Per germline, CDR1 MDHEN and CDR2 SYDVKM. CDR3 residues: CASSTGPGGYTF. The DNA of the CDR3 is TGTGCCAGCAGCACGGGTCCGGGGGGCTACACCTTC.

This clonotype is termed medium-sized (0.01 to 0.1%). The CDR3, as DNA: TGTGCCAGCAGCATGGTGCAGGGAAATGAAAAACTGTTTTTT. Its protein is CASSMVQGNEKLFF. The chain uses TRBV6-1 and TRBJ1-4, with a possible D match to TRBD1 (5 bases). V was trimmed by 6 bases and J by 5 bases, leaving 13 bases between them. The CDR3 is 14 amino acids. In germline, CDR1 is MNHNS, CDR2 SASEGT.

The V gene is TRBV6-8, the J gene TRBJ1-1; tentatively, D is TRBD1 (6 bases). V dropped 2 bases and J dropped 1 base, with 8 bases sitting between them. CDR1 is MNHGY, CDR2 SAAAGT, per germline. The CDR3 spans 14 residues. In nucleotides, the CDR3 is TGTGCCAGCAGTTACAAGGGGGGGAACACTGAAGCTTTCTTT. Encoded protein: CASSYKGGNTEAFF.